This T cell receptor beta chain was sequenced in a study of blood T cell repertoires in COVID-19. Trimming removed 5 bases from V and 4 bases from J, with 17 bases in between. The germline V gene encodes CDR1 SGHTA and CDR2 FQGNSA. CDR3 length equals 15 residues. Assay: immunoSEQ multiplex PCR; the TCRdb copy retains only in-frame clones and omits some. The sample carries approximately 350,000 clones, under 95% recorded once. The sequenced material came from peripheral blood. The source of this sequence is a woman aged 18-29 years who had recovered from COVID-19. J is TRBJ1-1 and V is TRBV7-2, with D hard to call. In nucleotides, the CDR3 is TGTGCCAGCAGCCCGGGGTCCTTTTCCCCCACTGAAGCTTTCTTT. It encodes CASSPGSFSPTEAFF.